The clone carrying this TCR beta chain was recorded a few times. Its target is not known. Trimming took 3 bases from V and 0 from J, leaving 12 bases between them. CDR3 length: 15 amino acids. Germline V gives CDR1 SGHRS, CDR2 YFSETQ. The data are from a study of cytomegalovirus exposure and HLA in healthy donors. General study points: In all likelihood, a cluster of highly shared sequence variants was a sequencing artifact. Specific recognition of CMV antigens was confirmed in vitro for a few chains (all CMV-associated). TRBV6-2, TRBV6-3 and some other V segments were unresolvable in 87-base-pair reads.

PCR used 60 Vbeta primers and 13 Jbeta primers. Repertoires were generated with immunoSEQ multiplex PCR, while TCRdb's copy carries only in-frame clones and drops some. The table has roughly 150,000 clones, approximately 9% seen once. Sequencing used PBMCs. The rearrangement uses TRBV5-1 and TRBJ1-1, with D possibly being TRBD1 (6 bases). The TCR was taken from a male donor in good health and CMV-seronegative. CDR3 amino acids: CASSSGQRLNTEAFF. CDR3 in DNA: TGCGCCAGCAGCTCAGGACAGAGGCTGAACACTGAAGCTTTCTTT.